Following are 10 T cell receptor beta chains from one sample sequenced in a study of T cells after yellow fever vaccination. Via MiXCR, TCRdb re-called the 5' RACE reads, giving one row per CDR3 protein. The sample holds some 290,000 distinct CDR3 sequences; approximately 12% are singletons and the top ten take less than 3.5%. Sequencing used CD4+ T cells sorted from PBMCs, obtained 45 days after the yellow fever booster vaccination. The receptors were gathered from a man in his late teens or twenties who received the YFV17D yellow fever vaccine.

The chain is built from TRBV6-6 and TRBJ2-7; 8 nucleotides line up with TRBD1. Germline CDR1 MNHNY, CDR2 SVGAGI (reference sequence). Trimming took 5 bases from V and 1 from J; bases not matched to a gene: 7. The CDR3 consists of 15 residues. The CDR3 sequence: CASSALDRGSYEQYF. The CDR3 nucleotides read TGTGCCAGCAGTGCCCTAGACAGGGGATCCTACGAGCAGTACTTC.

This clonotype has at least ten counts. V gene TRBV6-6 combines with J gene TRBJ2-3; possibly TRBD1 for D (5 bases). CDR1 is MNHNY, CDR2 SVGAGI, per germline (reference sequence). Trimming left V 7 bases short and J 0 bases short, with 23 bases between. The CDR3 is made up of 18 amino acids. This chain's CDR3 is CASTQALTASSSTDTQYF. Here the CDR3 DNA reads TGTGCCAGCACACAGGCACTTACAGCCAGCTCTAGCACAGATACGCAGTATTTT.

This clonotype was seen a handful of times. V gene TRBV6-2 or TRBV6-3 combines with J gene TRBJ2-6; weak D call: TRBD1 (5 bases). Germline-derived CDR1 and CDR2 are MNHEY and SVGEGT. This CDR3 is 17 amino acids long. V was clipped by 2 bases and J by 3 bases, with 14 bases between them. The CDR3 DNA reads TGTGCCAGCAGTTACGGGGCCACATCGGGTGGGGCCAACGTCCTGACTTTC. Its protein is CASSYGATSGGANVLTF.

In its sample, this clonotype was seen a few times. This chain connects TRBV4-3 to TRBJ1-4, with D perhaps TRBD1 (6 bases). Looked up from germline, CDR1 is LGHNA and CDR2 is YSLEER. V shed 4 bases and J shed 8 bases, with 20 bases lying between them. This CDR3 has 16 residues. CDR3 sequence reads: CASSLHRVSLGEKLFF. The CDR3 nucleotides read TGCGCCAGCAGCCTTCACAGGGTCTCCCTCGGGGAAAAACTGTTTTTT.

CDR3 loop: CSASWGARYEQYF. Here the CDR3 DNA reads TGCAGTGCTAGTTGGGGGGCGCGGTACGAGCAGTACTTC. The chain has TRBV20-1 and TRBJ2-7, with D perhaps being TRBD1 or TRBD2 (6 bases each). V lost 3 bases and J 4 bases, leaving 13 bases between the germline ends. This CDR3 comprises 13 residues. The V gene's germline CDR1 is DFQATT and CDR2 SNEGSKA (reference sequence).

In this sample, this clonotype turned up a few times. The CDR3 coding sequence is TGTGCCAGCAGCTTCCTGGGACTTACAAATGAAAAACTGTTTTTT. Translating it yields CASSFLGLTNEKLFF. The rearrangement uses TRBV6-5 and TRBJ1-4, with D possibly matching TRBD1 (5 bases). This CDR3 comprises 15 residues. V lost 6 bases to trimming and J lost 5 bases, with 16 bases between them. Germline assignment: CDR1 MNHEY and CDR2 SVGAGI.

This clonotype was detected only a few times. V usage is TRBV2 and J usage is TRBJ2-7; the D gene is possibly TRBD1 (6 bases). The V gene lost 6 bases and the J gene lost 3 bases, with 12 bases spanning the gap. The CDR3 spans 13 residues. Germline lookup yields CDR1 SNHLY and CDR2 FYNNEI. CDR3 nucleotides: TGTGCCAGCAGCCTCCGGGACAACTACGAGCAGTACGTC. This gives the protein CASSLRDNYEQYV.

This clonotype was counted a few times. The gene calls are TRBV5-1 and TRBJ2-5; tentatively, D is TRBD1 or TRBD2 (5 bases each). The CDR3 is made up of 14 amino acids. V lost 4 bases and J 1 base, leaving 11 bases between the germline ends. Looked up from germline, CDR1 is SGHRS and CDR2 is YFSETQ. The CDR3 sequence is CASSGGRGQETQYF. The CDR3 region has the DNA TGCGCCAGCAGCGGGGGTCGGGGCCAAGAGACCCAGTACTTC.

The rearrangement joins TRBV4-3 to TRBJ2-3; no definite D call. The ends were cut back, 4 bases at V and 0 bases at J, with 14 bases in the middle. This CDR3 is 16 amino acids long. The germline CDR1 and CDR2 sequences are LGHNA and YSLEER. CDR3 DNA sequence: TGCGCCAGCAGCCCTCGCGAGGCCTCTAGCACAGATACGCAGTATTTT. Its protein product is CASSPREASSTDTQYF.

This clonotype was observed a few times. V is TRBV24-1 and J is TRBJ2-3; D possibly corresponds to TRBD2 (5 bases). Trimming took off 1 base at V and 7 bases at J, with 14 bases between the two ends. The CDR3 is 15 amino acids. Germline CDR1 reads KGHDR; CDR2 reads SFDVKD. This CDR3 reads CATSDLSRTRNTQYF. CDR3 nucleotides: TGTGCCACCAGTGATTTATCCCGGACTCGTAATACGCAGTATTTT.